The entry below describes one TCR beta chain. The data were obtained in a study of immune evolution from preneoplasia to lung adenocarcinoma. Clones were sequenced by immunoSEQ multiplex PCR, and TCRdb holds only the in-frame ones, with some missing. The sample has some 4,300 clones, over 75% seen once. The CDR3 is 16 residues long. V shed 4 bases and J shed 6 bases, with 21 bases lying between them. The germline CDR1 and CDR2 sequences are LGHNA and YSLEER. What was sequenced was FFPE lung adenocarcinoma in situ tissue. The clonotype was recovered from a person between 60 and 79 years old with lung adenocarcinoma. The chain uses TRBV4-3 and TRBJ1-2; D is ambiguous. The CDR3 spells CASSLRPGEYGDGYTF. Written as DNA, the CDR3 is TGCGCCAGCAGCCTCAGGCCTGGGGAATATGGCGATGGCTACACCTTC.